This T cell receptor beta chain was obtained from a study of response to subunit inactivated influenza vaccine. Study-level points and caveats: New T cells are recruited in small numbers by each seasonal influenza vaccination, according to the authors' suggestion.

To note about this clonotype: Its cognate antigen is unknown.

The CDR3 extends over 15 amino acids. Per the germline V gene, CDR1 is LNHDA and CDR2 is SQIVND (reference sequence). The junction had 7 bases not matched to a gene; V was cut back by 4 bases and J by 2 bases. TCRdb re-derived calls from the RT-PCR reads in MiXCR, one entry per CDR3 protein. The sample holds about 540,000 distinct CDR3 sequences, approximately 22% seen once. The sample was also linked to a second study, of T cells expressing NK-cell markers. From that study: With UMIs, 5'RACE template switching was used to make TCR beta cDNA. Each TCR beta repertoire originated in sorted T cells that were CD3+CD56+NKG2C+, CD3+CD56+NKG2C- or CD3+CD56-NKG2C+.

The TCR comes from a man aged 50 to 59 who received an inactivated influenza vaccine. The chain combines TRBV19 with TRBJ2-5, with 7 positions matching TRBD2. Source: CD4+ T cells sorted from PBMCs, taken 12 days after vaccination. The CDR3 region is CASSTHRLAQETQYF. The DNA for the CDR3 is TGTGCCAGTAGTACCCACCGACTAGCTCAAGAGACCCAGTACTTC.